These T cell receptor beta chains were read from a single sample in a study of blood T cells in healthy people across ages. TCRdb redid the calling of the 5' RACE reads with MiXCR, one entry per CDR3 protein. The table has over 750,000 distinct CDR3 sequences, 25% seen once. The data were also submitted as part of a second study, on T cells of mothers and their children.

The sequencing sample was made of blood. Receptors originate from a boy aged 5-17 years in good health. The CDR3 runs from the conserved cysteine through the conserved F or W. A D gene is named only where the DNA matches it firmly. The size field is filled for only some rows; it gives once, few, many or a size class.

clone_size j_call d_call v_call cdr3_length cdr3_nt cdr3_aa
many TRBJ2-5 TRBD1 TRBV5-1 14 TGCGCCAGCAGCTCCGGGACAGGGGGCGAGACCCAGTACTTC CASSSGTGGETQYF
NA TRBJ2-7 NA TRBV5-5 15 TGTGCCAGCAGCTTGACCGACGGACAATCCTACGAGCAGTACTTC CASSLTDGQSYEQYF
few TRBJ2-7 NA TRBV3-1 14 TGTGCCAGCAGCCAAGCGGGACCTAAAGGCCAGCAGTACTTC CASSQAGPKGQQYF
NA TRBJ1-2 NA TRBV24-1 13 TGTGCCACCAGTGAACGAGGGAATGGTGGCTACACCTTC CATSERGNGGYTF
once TRBJ2-7 TRBD2 TRBV6-2/TRBV6-3 16 TGTGCCAGCAGTTACTCGAGGGCTAGCGGACCCTACGAGCAGTACTTC CASSYSRASGPYEQYF
NA TRBJ2-2 NA TRBV27 15 TGTGCCAGCAGTTCCCGGACCTTGTTCACCGGGGAGCTGTTTTTT CASSSRTLFTGELFF
NA TRBJ2-5 TRBD2 TRBV29-1 13 TGCAGCGTTGGGACTAGCGGAAGAGAGACCCAGTACTTC CSVGTSGRETQYF
many TRBJ2-7 NA TRBV28 12 TGTGCCAGCAGTTTACTCAAATACGAGCAGTACTTC CASSLLKYEQYF
NA TRBJ1-2 TRBD1 TRBV27 16 TGTGCCAGCAGTCCGCGACCGGGACAGGGTCCCTATGGCTACACCTTC CASSPRPGQGPYGYTF
NA TRBJ1-1 NA TRBV28 15 TGTGCCAGCAGTTCAACAGGGAGGGGGAACACTGAAGCTTTCTTT CASSSTGRGNTEAFF
few TRBJ2-1 NA TRBV10-3 14 TGTGCCATCAGTTTTAACTTCGGGGACAATGAGCAGTTCTTC CAISFNFGDNEQFF
few TRBJ1-4 NA TRBV12-3/TRBV12-4 13 TGTGCCAGCAGACTCGGGGGAGGTGAAAAACTGTTTTTT CASRLGGGEKLFF
few TRBJ2-7 NA TRBV5-1 13 TGCGCCAGCAGCGAGCCAGGAGTGGGGGAGCAGTACTTC CASSEPGVGEQYF
NA TRBJ1-4 NA TRBV7-2 13 TGTGCCAGCAGCTTATTCCAGGGCGAAAAACTGTTTTTT CASSLFQGEKLFF
few TRBJ1-2 NA TRBV20-1 14 TGCAGTGCTAGAGATTTCGCAGGGAGTCCCAGCTACACCTTC CSARDFAGSPSYTF
NA TRBJ2-7 TRBD2 TRBV20-1 15 TGCAGTGCTAGAGATGAGAGGCTAGCGGCCTCCGAGCAGTACTTC CSARDERLAASEQYF
few TRBJ2-1 TRBD1 TRBV29-1 13 TGCAGCGTTGAAAATAACAGGGGCAATGAGCAGTTCTTC CSVENNRGNEQFF
NA TRBJ2-1 NA TRBV25-1 13 TGTGCCAGCAGTGAGATTCCAGGGAATGAGCAGTTCTTC CASSEIPGNEQFF
NA TRBJ2-7 NA TRBV4-1 15 TGCGCCAGCAGCCAAGGCCGGGACACATCCTACGAGCAGTACTTC CASSQGRDTSYEQYF
NA TRBJ2-2 NA TRBV15 16 TGTGCCACCAGCAGAGATTGGCGAAGAAGGGCCGGGGAGCTGTTTTTT CATSRDWRRRAGELFF
few TRBJ2-1 TRBD2 TRBV28 15 TGTGCCAGCAGTATAGGACTAGCGGGAGGAAATGAGCAGTTCTTC CASSIGLAGGNEQFF
NA TRBJ2-5 TRBD2 TRBV20-1 15 TGCAGTGCTAGCCCCCCGGGAGGTACCGAAGAGACCCAGTACTTC CSASPPGGTEETQYF
once TRBJ2-7 TRBD2 TRBV5-1 17 TGCGCCAGCAGCGCCCGGACTAGCGGGGGTTACTCCTACGAGCAGTACTTC CASSARTSGGYSYEQYF
few TRBJ2-5 NA TRBV4-3 15 TGCGCCAGCAGCCAAGATTTTAGCAGGGAAGAGACCCAGTACTTC CASSQDFSREETQYF
NA TRBJ2-3 NA TRBV5-4 16 TGTGCCAGCAGCTTCGCAGGGGGGACCTATCAAGATACGCAGTATTTT CASSFAGGTYQDTQYF
few TRBJ2-2 NA TRBV9 17 TGTGCCAGCAGCGTAGTGGGTCCCGGGGGGAACACCGGGGAGCTGTTTTTT CASSVVGPGGNTGELFF
few TRBJ2-2 NA TRBV29-1 12 TGCAGCGTTGAGGCGTCCCCTGGTCAGCTGTTTTTT CSVEASPGQLFF
NA TRBJ2-1 NA TRBV6-5 13 TGTGCCAGCAGTGCAGGGATTTACAATGAGCAGTTCTTC CASSAGIYNEQFF
once TRBJ2-5 TRBD1 TRBV20-1 12 TGCAGTGCTCCGTACAGGGGTGAGACCCAGTACTTC CSAPYRGETQYF
NA TRBJ2-5 NA TRBV5-1 15 TGCGCCAGCAGTACCATCCCGGGGGGCGCGGAGACCCAGTACTTC CASSTIPGGAETQYF
few TRBJ2-5 NA TRBV10-3 14 TGTGCCATCAGTGAACTGGAACTACAAGAGACCCAGTACTTC CAISELELQETQYF
NA TRBJ1-2 TRBD1 TRBV29-1 11 TGCAGTGGCGGGACAGTCTATGGCTACACCTTC CSGGTVYGYTF
NA TRBJ1-2 NA TRBV29-1 15 TGCAGCGTTGTTCCCCGGACAGTAGACTTAGGTGGCTACACCTTC CSVVPRTVDLGGYTF
NA TRBJ1-1 NA TRBV7-2 14 TGTGCCAGCAGCTTAACGAGGGACCTCGGGGAAGCTTTCTTT CASSLTRDLGEAFF
NA TRBJ1-1 NA TRBV15 13 TGTGCCACCAGCAGGCCTTTGAACACTGAAGCTTTCTTT CATSRPLNTEAFF
NA TRBJ2-1 TRBD2 TRBV15 17 TGTGCCACCAATGACTTCACTCTAGCGGGGTACTACAATGAGCAGTTCTTC CATNDFTLAGYYNEQFF
many TRBJ2-5 NA TRBV28 15 TGTGCCAGCAGTTTAAGGCAGGGTTTGATAAAGACCCAGTACTTC CASSLRQGLIKTQYF